The 27 T cell receptor beta chains in this list originate from one sample, sequenced in a study of post-analysis software for immune sequencing data. Researchers reported that TCR beta cDNA libraries carried unique molecular identifiers. TCRdb recomputed calls from the PCR reads with MiXCR, one row per CDR3 protein. The data hold around 190,000 distinct CDR3 sequences, with 29% observed a single time. No antigens are known for them. Findings of the study overall: Several TRBV segments occurring more often in patients than controls included TRBV5-6, TRBV5-1 and TRBV20-1.

Sequences were obtained from blood. These receptor sequences come from a girl under 18 with multiple sclerosis.

This clonotype was seen repeatedly, ten times or more. This chain joins TRBV15 and TRBJ2-7; D is undetermined. The V and J ends lost 5 bases and 6 bases respectively, with 14 bases between them. The germline CDR1 and CDR2 sequences are LNHNV and YYDKDF (reference sequence). The CDR3 is 13 amino acids. CDR3 nucleotides: TGTGCCACCAGCGAACGCCGGAAGGGCGAGCAGTACTTC. Encoded protein: CATSERRKGEQYF.

This clonotype occurred many times. The chain employs TRBV20-1 and TRBJ2-7; TRBD2 might be the D (5 bases). The length of the CDR3 is 10 residues. V was trimmed by 5 bases and J by 5 bases, leaving 7 bases between them. Per germline, CDR1 DFQATT and CDR2 SNEGSKA (reference sequence). CDR3 in amino acids: CSAGLDEQYF. The CDR3 DNA reads TGCAGTGCTGGACTGGACGAGCAGTACTTC.

This clonotype has ten or more counts. Here the CDR3 reads CASSGVRYYGYTF. The CDR3, as DNA: TGTGCCAGCAGTGGGGTCCGGTACTATGGCTACACCTTC. The gene calls are TRBV12-3 or TRBV12-4 and TRBJ1-2, with no clear D. Trimming took off 5 bases at V and 3 bases at J, with 10 bases between the two ends. This CDR3 is 13 amino acids long.

This chain joins TRBV20-1 and TRBJ1-5; 7 positions match TRBD1. In germline, CDR1 is DFQATT, CDR2 SNEGSKA (reference sequence). V lost 3 bases and J lost 4; bases outside the gene matches: 15. This CDR3 spans 17 amino acids. In DNA form, the CDR3 reads TGCAGTGCTAGTTCCCTCGGCCGACAGGGTCGGAATCAGCCCCAGCATTTT. This encodes CSASSLGRQGRNQPQHF.

This clonotype was counted a few times. This chain links TRBV6-2 or TRBV6-3 with TRBJ1-5; D may be TRBD1 (5 bases). Trimming stripped 8 bases from V and 2 bases from J, with 13 bases between. Germline-derived CDR1 and CDR2 are MNHEY and SVGEGT. The CDR3 covers 14 residues. CDR3 amino acids: CASGLRDGNQPQHF. CDR3 nucleotides: TGTGCCAGCGGTCTCCGGGACGGCAATCAGCCCCAGCATTTT.

Turning to this clonotype: Sequence at one end of the junction differs from germline and may be a read error. CDR3 residues: CVSSGDGGRKNYGYTF. The CDR3 DNA is TGTGTCAGCAGTGGTGATGGCGGACGGAAGAACTATGGCTACACCTTC. The chain employs TRBV2 and TRBJ1-2; D remains ambiguous. This CDR3 comprises 16 residues. CDR1 SNHLY and CDR2 FYNNEI come from the germline V gene.

This clonotype was observed a handful of times. This chain joins TRBV18 and TRBJ2-5; either TRBD1 or TRBD2 may supply D (5 bases each). Per the germline V gene, CDR1 is KGHSH and CDR2 is LQKENI. Trimming pared 1 base from V and 2 bases from J, leaving 11 bases between. There are 15 residues in the CDR3. The CDR3 sequence: CASSPQGEGQETQYF. In DNA, the CDR3 is TGTGCCAGCTCACCACAGGGCGAGGGGCAAGAGACCCAGTACTTC.

This clonotype was recorded at least ten times. J is TRBJ1-2 and V is TRBV29-1; the D is unclear. The CDR3 sequence is 13 residues long. Germline CDR1 and CDR2: SQVTM and ANQGSEA. Trimming took 4 bases from V and 3 from J, leaving 12 bases between them. The CDR3 region is CSVVIGIDYGYTF. In nucleotides, the CDR3 is TGCAGCGTTGTGATAGGGATTGACTATGGCTACACCTTC.

This clonotype was picked up many times. V and J are TRBV28 and TRBJ2-7; D perhaps matches TRBD2 (5 bases). CDR3 length: 14 residues. Trimming left V 7 bases short and J 3 bases short, with 16 bases between. The germline gives CDR1 MDHEN, CDR2 SYDVKM. Here the CDR3 reads CASIRSGLNYEQYF. The CDR3 bases are TGTGCCAGCATCCGATCCGGACTCAACTACGAGCAGTACTTC. The whole variable domain, remainder taken from reference TRBV28 and TRBJ2-7, is DVKVTQSSRYLVKRTGEKVFLECVQDMDHENMFWYRQDPGLGLRLIYFSYDVKMKEKGDIPEGYSVSREKKERFSLILESASTNQTSMYLCASIRSGLNYEQYFGPGTRLTVT.

Points on this clonotype: Just one base apart from a much larger clone, this may be a read error. The rearrangement uses TRBV9 and TRBJ2-5; possibly TRBD2 for D (5 bases). There are 15 residues in the CDR3. Germline V gene lookup returns CDR1 SGDLS and CDR2 YYNGEE. Trimming shortened V by 0 bases and J by 11 bases, and 20 bases separated the two germline ends. CDR3 coding DNA: TGTGCCAGCAGCGTAGAGAGCGGAACCTACAATGAGCAGTACTTC. As protein: CASSVESGTYNEQYF.

This chain uses TRBV11-2 with TRBJ2-7; 12 bases map to TRBD2. Trimming at V came to 5 bases and at J to 5 bases, leaving 4 bases not matched to a gene. The CDR3 has 14 residues. Germline values: CDR1 SGHAT, CDR2 FQNNGV. CDR3 amino acids: CASSQRLAGDEQYF. CDR3 in DNA: TGTGCCAGCAGCCAACGACTAGCGGGAGACGAGCAGTACTTC.

J is TRBJ1-1 and V is TRBV20-1; a possible D gene is TRBD1 (5 bases). This CDR3 has 14 residues. The V gene's germline CDR1 is DFQATT and CDR2 SNEGSKA (reference sequence). Trimming removed 2 bases at V and 1 base at J, with 11 bases between. The CDR3 protein is CSARPGRWNTEAFF. CDR3 DNA sequence: TGCAGTGCTAGACCGGGACGGTGGAACACTGAAGCTTTCTTT.

The chain is built from TRBV20-1 and TRBJ1-5, with D maybe TRBD1 (6 bases). Germline CDR1 is DFQATT and CDR2 is SNEGSKA (reference sequence). The CDR3 runs 13 residues. V was trimmed by 4 bases and J by 6 bases, leaving 13 bases between them. The CDR3 DNA sequence: TGCAGTGCTAATTCGGGGGCTGGTCAGCCCCAGCATTTT. It encodes CSANSGAGQPQHF.

The chain has TRBV28 and TRBJ2-7; 8 positions agree with TRBD2. Matching the DNA end better, TRBJ2-5 makes the J call doubtful. This CDR3 has 15 amino acids. CDR1 and CDR2 from the germline V gene are MDHEN and SYDVKM. The CDR3 is CASSPIMPGGETQYF. The CDR3 coding sequence is TGTGCCAGCAGTCCTATCATGCCGGGAGGGGAGACCCAGTACTTC.

This clonotype appeared many times. V gene TRBV6-2 or TRBV6-3 combines with J gene TRBJ2-7, with 9 bases aligning to TRBD1. With 4 bases clipped from V and 3 bases from J, the junction kept 19 bases outside the gene matches. This CDR3 is 19 amino acids long. Per the germline V gene, CDR1 is MNHEY and CDR2 is SVGEGT. Here the CDR3 reads CASSSHLGTGSRDGYEQYF. The CDR3 region has the DNA TGTGCCAGCAGTTCCCACCTAGGGACAGGGTCGAGAGACGGCTACGAGCAGTACTTC.

The DNA for the CDR3 is TGCAGTGCTGAATGGAGGGAAGGGGGCACTGAAGCTTTCTTT. Translation gives CSAEWREGGTEAFF. V gene TRBV20-1 combines with J gene TRBJ1-1; a weak D match, TRBD1 (6 bases). The germline V gene has CDR1 DFQATT and CDR2 SNEGSKA (reference sequence). V gave up 5 bases and J gave up 4 bases, with 17 bases separating them. The CDR3 spans 14 residues.

As regards this clonotype: Relative to the germline gene, one junction end is altered; a read error may explain this. This sequence joins TRBV3-1 and TRBJ2-1; 7 bases fit TRBD1. There are 15 residues in the CDR3. Germline loops: CDR1 LGHDT, CDR2 YNNKEL (reference sequence). The CDR3 sequence is CAGSPRTGTGNEQFF. Here the CDR3 DNA reads TGTGCCGGCAGCCCGAGGACAGGTACGGGCAATGAGCAGTTCTTC.

The DNA for the CDR3 is TGCGCCAGTGCTAGAGACAGGACCTACGAGCAGTACTTC. Translated: CASARDRTYEQYF. This chain connects TRBV5-1 to TRBJ2-7, with D possibly being TRBD1 (6 bases). Germline CDR1 reads SGHRS; CDR2 reads YFSETQ. Trimming took 8 bases from V and 2 from J, leaving 14 bases between them. The CDR3 covers 13 residues.

Only a few counts were recorded for this clonotype. The chain combines TRBV20-1 with TRBJ1-4; D is possibly TRBD1 (5 bases). Germline V CDR1 and CDR2: DFQATT, SNEGSKA (reference sequence). With 0 bases removed from V and 9 bases from J, the gap between germline ends came to 14 bases. The CDR3 sequence is 14 residues long. The CDR3 region is CSARDTKGSQKLFF. The CDR3 DNA is TGCAGTGCTAGAGATACGAAGGGGTCACAAAAACTGTTTTTT.

This clonotype was observed at least ten times. Sequence at one end of the junction differs from germline and may be a read error. This chain joins TRBV20-1 and TRBJ1-6; D unclear. This CDR3 contains 13 residues. Germline V gene lookup returns CDR1 DFQATT and CDR2 SNEGSKA (reference sequence). This chain's CDR3 is CSARGQSRPPLHF. The CDR3 DNA is TGCAGTGCAAGAGGGCAGTCTCGGCCACCCCTCCACTTT.

V usage is TRBV5-1 and J usage is TRBJ1-1; no definite D call. CDR1 is SGHRS and CDR2 is YFSETQ in the germline V gene. This CDR3 has 14 amino acids. V was cut by 4 bases and J by 0 bases, with 10 bases left in between. CDR3 coding DNA: TGCGCCAGCAGCGCGGACGGTCTGAACACTGAAGCTTTCTTT. Translated, it gives CASSADGLNTEAFF. Full variable domain (remainder filled in from reference TRBV5-1 and TRBJ1-1): KAGVTQTPRYLIKTRGQQVTLSCSPISGHRSVSWYQQTPGQGLQFLFEYFSETQRNKGNFPGRFSGRQFSNSRSEMNVSTLELGDSALYLCASSADGLNTEAFFGQGTRLTVV.

The chain recombines TRBV7-2 with TRBJ2-1, with a possible D match to TRBD2 (6 bases). V lost 6 bases to trimming and J lost 4 bases, with 10 bases between them. Germline CDR1 is SGHTA and CDR2 is FQGNSA. This CDR3 comprises 13 residues. CDR3 bases: TGTGCCAGCAGGACGGGACTGTACAATGAGCAGTTCTTC. Protein product: CASRTGLYNEQFF.

This clonotype was recorded a few times. The chain joins TRBV7-9 to TRBJ2-3; D is unresolved. The germline V gene encodes CDR1 SEHNR and CDR2 FQNEAQ (reference sequence). The CDR3 length is 13 residues. V was pared by 0 bases and J by 4 bases, with 5 bases between. This chain's CDR3 is CASSLAEADTQYF. The CDR3 DNA follows: TGTGCCAGCAGCTTAGCAGAGGCAGATACGCAGTATTTT.

The chain joins TRBV7-2 to TRBJ2-7; D not certain. CDR1 and CDR2 from the germline V gene are SGHTA and FQGNSA. The CDR3 has 15 amino acids. The V and J ends lost 2 bases and 2 bases respectively, with 13 bases between them. The CDR3 region is CASSLFPEQTYEQYF. CDR3 nucleotide sequence: TGTGCCAGCAGCTTATTCCCAGAGCAGACCTACGAGCAGTACTTC.

This clonotype has at least ten counts. The chain uses TRBV20-1 and TRBJ2-1, with 13 bases fitting TRBD2. CDR1 is DFQATT, CDR2 SNEGSKA, per germline (reference sequence). The CDR3 is 14 residues long. The V and J ends lost 6 bases and 6 bases, in that order; junction bases with no gene match: 5. CDR3 bases: TGCAGTGCAAAGACTAGCGGGAGGATCAATGAGCAGTTCTTC. The encoded protein is CSAKTSGRINEQFF.

This clonotype was observed many times. J is TRBJ2-5 and V is TRBV27, with 7 bases identical to TRBD1. Trimming at V came to 4 bases and at J to 3 bases, leaving 11 bases not matched to a gene. The CDR3 covers 16 residues. Germline values: CDR1 MNHEY, CDR2 SMNVEV (reference sequence). In DNA form, the CDR3 reads TGTGCCAGCAGTTCCACTCCGACAGGGCCGAAAGAGACCCAGTACTTC. Translation gives CASSSTPTGPKETQYF.

The rearrangement uses TRBV2 and TRBJ1-6; D is uncertain. The CDR3 covers 15 residues. Germline CDR1 reads SNHLY; CDR2 reads FYNNEI. V shed 9 bases and J shed 7 bases, with 19 bases lying between them. CDR3 sequence reads: CASRAEGGPNSPLHF. The CDR3 nucleotides are TGTGCCAGTCGAGCGGAGGGTGGCCCAAATTCACCCCTCCACTTT. The whole variable domain, remainder taken from reference TRBV2 and TRBJ1-6, is EPEVTQTPSHQVTQMGQEVILRCVPISNHLYFYWYRQILGQKVEFLVSFYNNEISEKSEIFDDQFSVERPDGSNFTLKIRSTKLEDSAMYFCASRAEGGPNSPLHFGNGTRLTVT.